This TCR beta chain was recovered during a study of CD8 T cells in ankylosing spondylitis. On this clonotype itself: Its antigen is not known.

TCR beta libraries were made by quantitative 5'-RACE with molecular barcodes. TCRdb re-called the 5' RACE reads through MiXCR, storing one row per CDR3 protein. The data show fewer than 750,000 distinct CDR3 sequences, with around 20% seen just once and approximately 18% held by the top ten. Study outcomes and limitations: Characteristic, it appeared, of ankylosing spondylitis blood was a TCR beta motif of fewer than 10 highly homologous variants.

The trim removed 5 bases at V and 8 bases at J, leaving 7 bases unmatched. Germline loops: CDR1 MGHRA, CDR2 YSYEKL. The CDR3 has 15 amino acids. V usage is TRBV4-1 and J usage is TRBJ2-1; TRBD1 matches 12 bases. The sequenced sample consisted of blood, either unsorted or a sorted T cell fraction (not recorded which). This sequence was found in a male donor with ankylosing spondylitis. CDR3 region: CASSLTGTGGDEQFF. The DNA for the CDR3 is TGCGCCAGCAGCTTAACCGGGACAGGGGGCGATGAGCAGTTCTTC.